One TCR beta chain is described in this entry. V lost 4 bases to trimming and J lost 11 bases; unmatched junction nucleotides: 6. Germline V gene data show CDR1 as SGHNT and CDR2 as YYREEE (reference sequence). This CDR3 contains 12 residues. These data are taken from a study of blood T cell repertoires in COVID-19. Study details: Sites across the United States, Italy and Spain contributed samples from acute and convalescent COVID-19. T cells, B-cell-depleted T cells, or PBMCs supplied cDNA or gDNA.

In the source study's methods: Cell counts per sample came from amplifying reference gene primers. Profiled with immunoSEQ multiplex PCR; TCRdb holds only in-frame clones, not every one. D and trimming were read from the DNA, whereas the V and J calls and clone size are those reported in that table. The data contain fewer than 350,000 clones, about 86% of them seen just once; the ten biggest clones take up about 12%. Seattle's enrolled individuals joined amid active infection and were then monitored longitudinally. The V call is TRBV5-4, the J call TRBJ1-2; TRBD1 matches 9 bases. This TCR derives from a woman aged 25 to 45 with COVID-19, enrolled during active disease. The sequencing input was peripheral blood. Written as DNA, the CDR3 is TGTGCCAGCAGCCTTGGGACAGGGCAATACACCTTC. Encoded protein: CASSLGTGQYTF.